What follows are 28 T cell receptor beta chains derived from one specimen sequenced in a study of shared clonotypes between healthy human individuals. Generated by immunoSEQ multiplex PCR, the TCRdb table keeps only in-frame clones and is missing some. The data contain about 2 million clones, approximately 95% of them singletons. Naivety among CD8 cells was defined by CD45RO negativity and positive CCR7 selection, thereby excluding terminally differentiated effector memory CD45RA+ cells. Sequenced: naive CD8+ T cells sorted from blood. These receptors all come from a man aged 18-30 years in good health.

The chain has TRBV2 and TRBJ2-5; no clear D gene. Trimming stripped 9 bases from V and 1 base from J, with 12 bases between. The CDR3 has 13 residues. Germline V gene data show CDR1 as SNHLY and CDR2 as FYNNEI. CDR3 in amino acids: CASAQTAQETQYF. DNA of the CDR3: TGTGCCAGTGCTCAGACGGCCCAAGAGACCCAGTACTTC.

The chain couples TRBV6-5 to TRBJ2-1; 12 bases map to TRBD2. The V segment lost 5 bases and the J segment 3 bases; nucleotides outside the gene matches: 2. CDR1 and CDR2 (germline): MNHEY, SVGAGI. This CDR3 has 15 amino acids. CDR3 loop: CASSGLAGHYNEQFF. The CDR3 bases are TGTGCCAGCAGTGGACTAGCGGGACACTACAATGAGCAGTTCTTC.

The V and J genes are TRBV7-9 and TRBJ2-7; 8 bases align to TRBD2. The germline gives CDR1 SEHNR, CDR2 FQNEAQ (reference sequence). The CDR3 spans 15 residues. V gave up 1 base and J gave up 5 bases; unmatched junction bases: 7. The CDR3 DNA reads as TGTGCCAGCAGCTTAGTGGCGGGAGGCTTCCACGAGCAGTACTTC. This gives the protein CASSLVAGGFHEQYF.

This clone was picked up one time. This rearrangement joins TRBV10-2 to TRBJ1-1; 7 bases are shared with TRBD1. This CDR3 spans 14 amino acids. Germline values: CDR1 WSHSY, CDR2 SAAADI. After removal of 6 bases from V and 1 base from J, the junction contained 5 bases not matched to a gene. The CDR3 nucleotides read TGCGCCAGCAGAGTGACAGGGACGAACACTGAAGCTTTCTTT. This encodes CASRVTGTNTEAFF.

The rearrangement uses TRBV28 and TRBJ1-3; no firm D call. Trimming took off 3 bases at V and 5 bases at J, with 14 bases between the two ends. The CDR3 runs to 15 residues. Germline loops: CDR1 MDHEN, CDR2 SYDVKM. CDR3 region: CASSFPGERRNTIYF. The CDR3 DNA follows: TGTGCCAGCAGTTTCCCCGGTGAACGGAGAAACACCATATATTTT. The variable domain in full, completed from reference TRBV28 and TRBJ1-3, reads DVKVTQSSRYLVKRTGEKVFLECVQDMDHENMFWYRQDPGLGLRLIYFSYDVKMKEKGDIPEGYSVSREKKERFSLILESASTNQTSMYLCASSFPGERRNTIYFGEGSWLTVV.

V and J are TRBV2 and TRBJ1-5; D ambiguous. The CDR3 length is 15 residues. Trimming cost V 3 bases and J 5 bases, with 14 bases left between them. Germline CDR1 SNHLY, CDR2 FYNNEI. The CDR3 region is CASSEELGNDQPQHF. DNA for the CDR3: TGTGCCAGCAGTGAGGAGTTAGGGAACGATCAGCCCCAGCATTTT.

This chain's CDR3 is CAVRDYGYTF. Written as DNA, the CDR3 is TGTGCCGTCCGGGACTATGGCTACACCTTC. The chain uses TRBV30 and TRBJ1-2; D remains ambiguous. Germline values: CDR1 GTSNPN, CDR2 SVGIG (reference sequence). Deletions cut 8 bases from V and 3 bases from J, with 7 bases between. This CDR3 is built from 10 residues.

This rearrangement joins TRBV5-6 to TRBJ2-2; weak D call: TRBD1 (5 bases). Germline CDR1 is SGHDT and CDR2 is YYEEEE. V was clipped by 5 bases and J by 3 bases, with 14 bases between them. The CDR3 loop spans 15 amino acids. The CDR3 region is CASSPGQGDTGELFF. CDR3 nucleotide sequence: TGTGCCAGCAGTCCAGGGCAAGGCGACACCGGGGAGCTGTTTTTT.

V usage is TRBV29-1 and J usage is TRBJ2-7; weak D call: TRBD1 (6 bases). The CDR3 totals 13 residues. Trimming left V 1 base short and J 0 bases short, with 7 bases between. Germline V gene data show CDR1 as SQVTM and CDR2 as ANQGSEA. CDR3 in amino acids: CSVEGDTSYEQYF. The CDR3 coding sequence is TGCAGCGTTGAAGGGGACACCTCCTACGAGCAGTACTTC.

The V and J genes are TRBV2 and TRBJ1-4, with 7 bases that match TRBD1. V trimming: 6 bases; J trimming: 8 bases; junction bases outside the gene matches: 15. Germline V gene lookup returns CDR1 SNHLY and CDR2 FYNNEI. The CDR3 runs to 16 residues. In DNA, the CDR3 is TGTGCCAGCAGCGAGTATATGACAGGGCGAGGCGAAAAACTGTTTTTT. Its translation: CASSEYMTGRGEKLFF.

The chain has TRBV29-1 and TRBJ2-2; the D gene is possibly TRBD2 (7 bases). CDR3 length: 15 amino acids. The V end was cut by 0 bases, the J end by 6 bases, with 14 bases between. Germline V CDR1 and CDR2: SQVTM, ANQGSEA. The CDR3 spells CSVEDPRGGAGELFF. CDR3 sequence (DNA): TGCAGCGTTGAAGATCCCAGGGGAGGGGCCGGGGAGCTGTTTTTT.

The rearrangement joins TRBV15 to TRBJ2-5; D unresolved. Trimming pared 0 bases from V and 2 bases from J, leaving 19 bases between. Germline loops: CDR1 LNHNV, CDR2 YYDKDF (reference sequence). The CDR3 runs to 18 residues. The CDR3 bases are TGTGCCACCAGCAGAGAATCCGAGGTTTCGACTGGGCAAGAGACCCAGTACTTC. It codes for CATSRESEVSTGQETQYF.

The gene calls are TRBV7-9 and TRBJ2-5; maybe TRBD2 (6 bases). Germline loops: CDR1 SEHNR, CDR2 FQNEAQ (reference sequence). The CDR3 runs to 13 residues. Trimming pared 5 bases from V and 3 bases from J, leaving 10 bases between. CDR3 sequence reads: CASSEPGEETQYF. The CDR3 coding sequence is TGTGCCAGCAGCGAGCCGGGGGAAGAGACCCAGTACTTC.

The chain uses TRBV5-4 and TRBJ2-7; 9 bases align to TRBD2. The ends lost 4 bases at V and 2 bases at J; junction bases unmatched: 7. CDR3 length: 15 amino acids. Germline V gives CDR1 SGHNT, CDR2 YYREEE (reference sequence). The CDR3 loop reads CASSLLSGGTYEQYF. DNA for the CDR3: TGTGCCAGCAGCCTCCTGAGCGGGGGGACCTACGAGCAGTACTTC.

This clone was recorded once. The rearrangement joins TRBV5-6 to TRBJ2-2; D assignment may be TRBD1 or TRBD2 (5 bases each). CDR3 length: 15 residues. Germline CDR1 is SGHDT and CDR2 is YYEEEE. V was cut by 5 bases and J by 4 bases, with 15 bases left in between. This CDR3 reads CASSPGYGITGELFF. The CDR3 region has the DNA TGTGCCAGCAGTCCAGGGTACGGGATCACCGGGGAGCTGTTTTTT.

Of note for this clone: Other nucleotide sequences from this sample produce the same CDR3. V gene TRBV9 combines with J gene TRBJ2-3, with D perhaps matching TRBD1 or TRBD2 (5 bases each). V lost 1 base to trimming and J lost 3 bases, with 9 bases between them. CDR1 and CDR2 from the germline V gene are SGDLS and YYNGEE. The length of the CDR3 is 14 residues. The chain's CDR3 is CASSVWGSTDTQYF. The CDR3 coding sequence is TGTGCCAGCAGCGTATGGGGGAGTACAGATACGCAGTATTTT.

This clone was seen only once. The sample has other DNA sequences that encode this CDR3 too. This chain connects TRBV27 to TRBJ2-7; maybe TRBD2 (6 bases). CDR3 size: 13 residues. V lost 4 bases and J lost 4, with 11 bases in between. The germline V gene has CDR1 MNHEY and CDR2 SMNVEV (reference sequence). The CDR3 reads CASSWAAGYEQYF. The CDR3 nucleotides read TGTGCCAGCAGTTGGGCGGCGGGGTACGAGCAGTACTTC.

The chain links TRBV19 to TRBJ2-1; 7 bases are a match to TRBD2. Germline CDR1 is LNHDA and CDR2 is SQIVND (reference sequence). After removal of 7 bases from V and 4 bases from J, the junction contained 7 bases not matched to a gene. This CDR3 is built from 14 residues. The CDR3 DNA is TGTGCCAGTATGATGATAGCGGGTTACAATGAGCAGTTCTTC. Its translation is CASMMIAGYNEQFF.

This clone has just one count. The rearrangement uses TRBV10-3 and TRBJ2-7; D possibly uses TRBD1 or TRBD2 (5 bases each). V was pared by 0 bases and J by 1 base, with 13 bases between. The CDR3 is 16 residues long. Germline lookup yields CDR1 ENHRY and CDR2 SYGVKD. This CDR3 reads CAISESVGERSYEQYF. CDR3 coding DNA: TGTGCCATCAGTGAGTCCGTGGGGGAGCGTTCCTACGAGCAGTACTTC.

The rearrangement links TRBV6-5 to TRBJ1-1; the match to TRBD1 covers 10 bases. Germline V gene data show CDR1 as MNHEY and CDR2 as SVGAGI. This CDR3 contains 16 residues. After removal of 3 bases from V and 5 bases from J, the junction contained 9 bases not matched to a gene. CDR3 in DNA: TGTGCCAGCAGTTATTCCGGGACAGGGGTAGGAACTGAAGCTTTCTTT. This sequence encodes CASSYSGTGVGTEAFF.

The V gene is TRBV18, the J gene TRBJ2-7; no reliable D call. Germline CDR1 KGHSH, CDR2 LQKENI. The CDR3 is 14 residues long. Trimming stripped 6 bases from V and 2 bases from J, with 14 bases between. In nucleotides, the CDR3 is TGTGCCAGCTCCCCAGACATGACTGCCTACGAGCAGTACTTC. Protein product: CASSPDMTAYEQYF.

The gene calls are TRBV28 and TRBJ2-7; D is perhaps TRBD1 (6 bases). CDR3 size: 15 residues. V gave up 4 bases and J gave up 1 base, with 14 bases separating them. The germline CDR1 and CDR2 sequences are MDHEN and SYDVKM. CDR3 sequence (DNA): TGTGCCAGCAGTTCCGCGGACAGACCTTCCTACGAGCAGTACTTC. Protein: CASSSADRPSYEQYF. The whole variable domain, remainder taken from reference TRBV28 and TRBJ2-7, is DVKVTQSSRYLVKRTGEKVFLECVQDMDHENMFWYRQDPGLGLRLIYFSYDVKMKEKGDIPEGYSVSREKKERFSLILESASTNQTSMYLCASSSADRPSYEQYFGPGTRLTVT.

This chain joins TRBV27 and TRBJ1-5; tentatively, D is TRBD1 (6 bases). The V and J ends lost 1 base and 3 bases respectively, with 13 bases between them. The V gene's germline CDR1 is MNHEY and CDR2 SMNVEV (reference sequence). This CDR3 has 16 residues. The CDR3 DNA reads as TGTGCCAGCAGTTTATGGTCGGGGGCCCCCAATCAGCCCCAGCATTTT. This codes for CASSLWSGAPNQPQHF.

The chain carries TRBV27 and TRBJ1-1; perhaps TRBD1 as D (6 bases). Trimming shortened V by 2 bases and J by 4 bases, and 14 bases separated the two germline ends. From germline, CDR1 is MNHEY and CDR2 SMNVEV (reference sequence). The CDR3 is 15 residues long. CDR3 residues: CASSLLTGPVTEAFF. The CDR3 DNA reads as TGTGCCAGCAGTTTACTTACAGGGCCCGTCACTGAAGCTTTCTTT.

Details on this clone: At the DNA level, this CDR3 is encoded by other sequences in the same sample as well. V gene TRBV4-1 combines with J gene TRBJ2-7, with TRBD2 identical over 10 bases. V trimming: 5 bases; J trimming: 3 bases; junction bases outside the gene matches: 1. CDR3 size: 13 residues. Germline V gene data show CDR1 as MGHRA and CDR2 as YSYEKL. The CDR3 is CASSLAGGYEQYF. CDR3 DNA: TGCGCCAGCAGCTTAGCGGGAGGCTACGAGCAGTACTTC.

The genes are TRBV10-3 and TRBJ2-7; a possible D gene is TRBD2 (5 bases). The CDR3 has 15 residues. From germline, CDR1 is ENHRY and CDR2 SYGVKD. Trimming took 3 bases from V and 2 from J, leaving 14 bases between them. CDR3 coding DNA: TGTGCCATCAGTGAAAATCCGGGGATCCCCTACGAGCAGTACTTC. Its translation is CAISENPGIPYEQYF.

The chain links TRBV4-1 to TRBJ1-1, with D uncertain. V gave up 6 bases and J gave up 0 bases, with 5 bases separating them. The germline V gene encodes CDR1 MGHRA and CDR2 YSYEKL. The CDR3 loop spans 12 amino acids. CDR3 DNA: TGCGCCAGCAGGGGGTTGAACACTGAAGCTTTCTTT. This sequence encodes CASRGLNTEAFF.

About this clone: Other DNA sequences in the same sample also yield this CDR3. This chain uses TRBV13 with TRBJ2-7; 10 bases map to TRBD1. Germline loops: CDR1 PRHDT, CDR2 FYEKMQ (reference sequence). The CDR3 length is 14 residues. V gave up 2 bases and J gave up 4 bases; unmatched junction bases: 2. CDR3 sequence reads: CASSLRDRGYEQYF. In DNA, the CDR3 is TGTGCCAGCAGCTTAAGGGACAGGGGATACGAGCAGTACTTC.